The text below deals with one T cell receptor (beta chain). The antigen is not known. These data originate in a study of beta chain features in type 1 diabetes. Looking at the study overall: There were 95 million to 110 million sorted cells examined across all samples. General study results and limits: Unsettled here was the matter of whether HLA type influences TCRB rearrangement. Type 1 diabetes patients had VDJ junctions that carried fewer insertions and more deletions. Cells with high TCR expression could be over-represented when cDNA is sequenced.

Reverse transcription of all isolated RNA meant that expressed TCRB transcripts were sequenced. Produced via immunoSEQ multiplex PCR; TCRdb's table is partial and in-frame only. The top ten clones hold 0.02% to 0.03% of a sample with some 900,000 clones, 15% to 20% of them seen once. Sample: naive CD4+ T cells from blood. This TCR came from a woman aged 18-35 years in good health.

The DNA for the CDR3 is TGTGCCAGCAGTTTAGGGACAGGGGCCTACGAGCAGTACTTC. It yields the protein CASSLGTGAYEQYF. The chain uses TRBV5-6 and TRBJ2-7; 10 nucleotides match TRBD1. J gave up 2 bases and V 5 bases, and 4 bases lay outside the gene matches. Per germline, CDR1 SGHDT and CDR2 YYEEEE. The CDR3 is made up of 14 amino acids.